This T cell receptor (beta chain) appears in the sequencing data of a study of shared clonotypes between healthy human individuals. The V gene's germline CDR1 is SGHRS and CDR2 YFSETQ. V was pared by 4 bases and J by 7 bases, with 19 bases of the junction left unmatched. CDR3 size: 18 residues. A deep-level run was used for the assay. Only in-frame clones appear in the TCRdb table, and some are missing; sequencing was by immunoSEQ multiplex PCR. The table has about 1.5 million clones, 95% to 99% seen once. This chain uses TRBV5-1 with TRBJ2-5; TRBD2 aligns across 10 bases. This sequence was found in a man younger than 40 in good health. Sequenced sample: naive CD4+ T cells sorted from blood. Subset described: CD45RA+ positively selected. CDR3 in DNA: TGCGCCAGCAGCACGAAAAGCGCAGCGGGAGGGCCAGGAGGGACCCAGTACTTC. It translates to CASSTKSAAGGPGGTQYF.